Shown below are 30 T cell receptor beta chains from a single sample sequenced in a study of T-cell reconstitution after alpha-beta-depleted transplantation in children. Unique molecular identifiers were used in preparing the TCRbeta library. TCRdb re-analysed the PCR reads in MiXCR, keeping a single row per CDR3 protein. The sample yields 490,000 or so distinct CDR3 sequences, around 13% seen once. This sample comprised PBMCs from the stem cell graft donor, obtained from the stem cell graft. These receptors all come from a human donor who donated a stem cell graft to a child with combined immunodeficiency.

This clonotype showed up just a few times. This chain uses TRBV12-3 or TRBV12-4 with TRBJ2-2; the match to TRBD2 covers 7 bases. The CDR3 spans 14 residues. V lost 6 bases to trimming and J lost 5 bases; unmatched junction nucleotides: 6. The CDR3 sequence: CASRDRGLTGELFF. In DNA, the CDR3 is TGTGCCAGCAGGGACCGGGGACTAACCGGGGAGCTGTTTTTT.

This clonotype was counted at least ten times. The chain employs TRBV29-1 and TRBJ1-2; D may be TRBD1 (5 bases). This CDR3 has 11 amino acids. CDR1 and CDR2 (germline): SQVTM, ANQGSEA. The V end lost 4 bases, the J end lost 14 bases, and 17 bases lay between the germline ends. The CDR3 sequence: CSVGADDRGTF. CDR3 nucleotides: TGCAGCGTTGGGGCTGATGACCGGGGGACCTTC.

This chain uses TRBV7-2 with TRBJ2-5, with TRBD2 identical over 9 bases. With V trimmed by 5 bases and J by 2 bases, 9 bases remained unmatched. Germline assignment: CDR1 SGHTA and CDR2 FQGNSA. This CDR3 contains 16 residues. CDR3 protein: CASSPVAGEIQETQYF. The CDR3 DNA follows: TGTGCCAGCAGCCCTGTAGCGGGAGAGATACAAGAGACCCAGTACTTC.

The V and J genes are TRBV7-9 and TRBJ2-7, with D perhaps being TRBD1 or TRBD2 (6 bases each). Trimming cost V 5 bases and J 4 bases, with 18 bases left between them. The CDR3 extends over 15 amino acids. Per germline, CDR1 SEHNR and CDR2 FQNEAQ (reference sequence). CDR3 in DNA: TGTGCCAGCAGCCCAGGTTGGGGGGCTCGGTACGAGCAGTACTTC. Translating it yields CASSPGWGARYEQYF.

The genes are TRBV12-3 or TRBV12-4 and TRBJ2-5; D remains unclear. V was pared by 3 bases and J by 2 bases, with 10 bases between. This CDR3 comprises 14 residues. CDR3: CASSLSTAQETQYF. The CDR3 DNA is TGTGCCAGCAGTTTGTCAACAGCTCAAGAGACCCAGTACTTC.

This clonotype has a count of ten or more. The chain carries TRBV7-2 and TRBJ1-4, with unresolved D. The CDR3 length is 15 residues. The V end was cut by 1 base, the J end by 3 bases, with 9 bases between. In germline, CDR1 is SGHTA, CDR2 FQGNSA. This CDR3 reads CASSLERRANEKLFF. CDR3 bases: TGTGCCAGCAGCTTAGAAAGACGAGCTAATGAAAAACTGTTTTTT.

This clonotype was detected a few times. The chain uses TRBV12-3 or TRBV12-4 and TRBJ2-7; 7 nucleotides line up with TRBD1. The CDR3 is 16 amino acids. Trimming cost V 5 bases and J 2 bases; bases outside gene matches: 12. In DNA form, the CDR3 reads TGTGCCAGCAGTACCGAATCGACAGGGCCGCCCTACGAGCAGTACTTC. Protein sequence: CASSTESTGPPYEQYF.

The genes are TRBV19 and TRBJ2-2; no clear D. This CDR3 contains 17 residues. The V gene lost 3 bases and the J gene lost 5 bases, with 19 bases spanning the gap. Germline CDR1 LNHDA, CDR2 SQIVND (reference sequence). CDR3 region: CASSMNFILFGTGELFF. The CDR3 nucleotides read TGTGCCAGTAGTATGAACTTTATTTTGTTTGGGACCGGGGAGCTGTTTTTT.

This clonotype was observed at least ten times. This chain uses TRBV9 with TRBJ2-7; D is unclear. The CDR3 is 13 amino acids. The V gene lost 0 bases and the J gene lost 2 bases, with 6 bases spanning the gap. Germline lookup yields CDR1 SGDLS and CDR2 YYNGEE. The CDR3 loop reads CASSVAEPYEQYF. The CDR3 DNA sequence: TGTGCCAGCAGCGTAGCAGAGCCCTACGAGCAGTACTTC.

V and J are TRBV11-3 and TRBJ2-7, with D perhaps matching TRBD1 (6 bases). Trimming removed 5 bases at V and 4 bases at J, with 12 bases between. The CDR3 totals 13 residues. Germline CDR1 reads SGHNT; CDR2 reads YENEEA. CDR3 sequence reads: CASSARTEYEQYF. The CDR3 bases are TGTGCCAGCAGCGCAAGGACAGAGTACGAGCAGTACTTC.

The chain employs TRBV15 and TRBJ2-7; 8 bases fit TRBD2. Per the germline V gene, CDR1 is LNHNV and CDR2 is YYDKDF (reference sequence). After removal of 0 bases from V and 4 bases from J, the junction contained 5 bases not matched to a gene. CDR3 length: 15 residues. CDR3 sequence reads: CATSRDREGRYEQYF. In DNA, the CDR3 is TGTGCCACCAGCAGAGATCGGGAGGGCCGATACGAGCAGTACTTC. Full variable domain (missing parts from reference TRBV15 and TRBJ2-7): DAMVIQNPRYQVTQFGKPVTLSCSQTLNHNVMYWYQQKSSQAPKLLFHYYDKDFNNEADTPDNFQSRRPNTSFCFLDIRSPGLGDTAMYLCATSRDREGRYEQYFGPGTRLTVT.

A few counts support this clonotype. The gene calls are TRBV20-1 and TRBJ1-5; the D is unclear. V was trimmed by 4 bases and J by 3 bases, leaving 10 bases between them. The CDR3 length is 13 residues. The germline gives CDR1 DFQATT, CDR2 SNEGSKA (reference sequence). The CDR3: CSATGPNNQPQHF. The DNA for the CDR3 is TGCAGTGCTACCGGGCCCAACAATCAGCCCCAGCATTTT.

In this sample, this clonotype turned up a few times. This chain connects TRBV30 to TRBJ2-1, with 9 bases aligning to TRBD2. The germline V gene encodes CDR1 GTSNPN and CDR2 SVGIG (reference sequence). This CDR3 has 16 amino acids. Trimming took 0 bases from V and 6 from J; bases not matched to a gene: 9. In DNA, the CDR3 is TGTGCCTGGAGTGTATCCCGGTCTAGCGGGGCCAATGAGCAGTTCTTC. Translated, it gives CAWSVSRSSGANEQFF.

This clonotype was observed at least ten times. DNA for the CDR3: TGTGCCAGCAGTTTAAGGCAGGGCAATCAGCCCCAGCATTTT. Its translation is CASSLRQGNQPQHF. V and J are TRBV27 and TRBJ1-5; D gene uncertain. The ends were cut back, 2 bases at V and 2 bases at J, with 7 bases in the middle. CDR1 and CDR2 (germline): MNHEY, SMNVEV (reference sequence). The CDR3 is 14 amino acids.

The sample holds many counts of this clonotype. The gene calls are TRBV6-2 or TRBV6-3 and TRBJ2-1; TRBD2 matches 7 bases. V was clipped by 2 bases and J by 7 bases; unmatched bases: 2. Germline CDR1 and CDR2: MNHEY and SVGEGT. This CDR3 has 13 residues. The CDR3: CASSYREANEQFF. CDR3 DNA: TGTGCCAGCAGTTACCGGGAGGCGAATGAGCAGTTCTTC.

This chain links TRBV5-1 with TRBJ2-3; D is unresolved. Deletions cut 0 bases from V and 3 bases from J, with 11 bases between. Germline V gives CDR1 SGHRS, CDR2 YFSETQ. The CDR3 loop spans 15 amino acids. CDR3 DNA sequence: TGCGCCAGCAGCTTGGACCTGCTCCTTACAGATACGCAGTATTTT. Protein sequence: CASSLDLLLTDTQYF.

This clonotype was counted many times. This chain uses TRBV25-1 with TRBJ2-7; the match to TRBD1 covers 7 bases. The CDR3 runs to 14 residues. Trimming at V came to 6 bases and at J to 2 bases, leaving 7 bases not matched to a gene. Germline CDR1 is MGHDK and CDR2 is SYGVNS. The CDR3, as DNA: TGTGCCAGCAGGAAGGCAGGGGGACCCTACGAGCAGTACTTC. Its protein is CASRKAGGPYEQYF.

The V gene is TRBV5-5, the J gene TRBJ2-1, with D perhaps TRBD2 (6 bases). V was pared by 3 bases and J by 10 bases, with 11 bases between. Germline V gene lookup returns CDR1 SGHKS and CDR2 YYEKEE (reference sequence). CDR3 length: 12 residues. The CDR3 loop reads CASSYAAGEQFF. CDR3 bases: TGTGCCAGCAGCTACGCCGCGGGGGAGCAGTTCTTC.

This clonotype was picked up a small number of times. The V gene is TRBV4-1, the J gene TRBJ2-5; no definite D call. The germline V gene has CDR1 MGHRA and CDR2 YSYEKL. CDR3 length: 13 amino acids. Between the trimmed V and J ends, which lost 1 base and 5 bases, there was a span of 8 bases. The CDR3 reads CASSQVSFETQYF. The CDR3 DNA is TGCGCCAGCAGCCAAGTCTCTTTTGAGACCCAGTACTTC.

CDR3 sequence reads: CASSQEPTGAGETQYF. The CDR3 DNA reads TGTGCCAGCAGCCAAGAGCCGACAGGGGCTGGGGAGACCCAGTACTTC. V and J are TRBV4-2 and TRBJ2-5, with 8 bases fitting TRBD1. This CDR3 comprises 16 residues. CDR1 is LGHNA and CDR2 is YNFKEQ in the germline V gene. V was pared by 0 bases and J by 5 bases, with 8 bases of the junction left unmatched.

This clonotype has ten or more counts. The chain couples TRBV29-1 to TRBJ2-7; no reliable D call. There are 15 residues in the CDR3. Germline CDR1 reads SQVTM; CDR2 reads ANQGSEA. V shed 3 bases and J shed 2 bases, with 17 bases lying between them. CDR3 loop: CSVDSVISRTYEQYF. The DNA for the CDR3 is TGCAGCGTTGACTCCGTTATCTCGCGGACCTACGAGCAGTACTTC.

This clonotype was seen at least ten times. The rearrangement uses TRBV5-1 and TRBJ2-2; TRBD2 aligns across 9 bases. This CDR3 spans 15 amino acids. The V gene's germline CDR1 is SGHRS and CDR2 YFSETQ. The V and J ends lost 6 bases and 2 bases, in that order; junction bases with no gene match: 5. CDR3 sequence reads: CASTGTSPNTGELFF. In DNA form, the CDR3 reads TGCGCCAGCACGGGGACTAGCCCCAACACCGGGGAGCTGTTTTTT.

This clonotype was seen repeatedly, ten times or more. CDR3 nucleotide sequence: TGTGCCAAAACAGGGGGCTATTTTAACTATGGCTACACCTTC. Translation: CAKTGGYFNYGYTF. The chain uses TRBV21-1 and TRBJ1-2; TRBD1 reflects the table's D call only, with no check against the DNA. TRBV21-1 represents a pseudogene. CDR3 length: 14 residues.

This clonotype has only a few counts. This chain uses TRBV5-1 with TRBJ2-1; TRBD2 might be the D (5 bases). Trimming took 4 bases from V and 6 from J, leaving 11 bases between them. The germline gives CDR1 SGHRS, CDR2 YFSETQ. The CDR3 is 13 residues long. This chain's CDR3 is CASSGPSGNEQFF. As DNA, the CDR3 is TGCGCCAGCAGCGGCCCCAGCGGCAATGAGCAGTTCTTC.

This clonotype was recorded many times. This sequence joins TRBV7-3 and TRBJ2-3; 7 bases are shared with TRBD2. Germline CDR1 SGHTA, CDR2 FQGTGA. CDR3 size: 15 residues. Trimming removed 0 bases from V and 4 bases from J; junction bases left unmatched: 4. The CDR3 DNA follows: TGTGCCAGCAGCTTAACTAGCGGGCCGTCAGATACGCAGTATTTT. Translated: CASSLTSGPSDTQYF.

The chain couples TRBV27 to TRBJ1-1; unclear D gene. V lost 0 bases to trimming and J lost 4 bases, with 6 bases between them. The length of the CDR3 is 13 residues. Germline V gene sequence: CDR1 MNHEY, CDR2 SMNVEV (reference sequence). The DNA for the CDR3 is TGTGCCAGCAGTTTATCAGCGGCCACTGAAGCTTTCTTT. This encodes CASSLSAATEAFF.

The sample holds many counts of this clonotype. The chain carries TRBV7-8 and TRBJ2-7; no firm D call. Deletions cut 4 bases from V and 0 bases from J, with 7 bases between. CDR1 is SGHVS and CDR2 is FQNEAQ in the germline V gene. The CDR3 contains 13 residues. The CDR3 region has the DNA TGTGCCAGCAGCTCCCCTTACTCCTACGAGCAGTACTTC. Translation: CASSSPYSYEQYF.

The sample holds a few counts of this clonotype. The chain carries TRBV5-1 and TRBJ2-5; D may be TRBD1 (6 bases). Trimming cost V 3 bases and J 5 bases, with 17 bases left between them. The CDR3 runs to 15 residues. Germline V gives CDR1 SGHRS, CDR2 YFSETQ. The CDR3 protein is CASSSHFNREETQYF. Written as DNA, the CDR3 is TGCGCCAGCAGCTCGCATTTCAACAGGGAGGAGACCCAGTACTTC.

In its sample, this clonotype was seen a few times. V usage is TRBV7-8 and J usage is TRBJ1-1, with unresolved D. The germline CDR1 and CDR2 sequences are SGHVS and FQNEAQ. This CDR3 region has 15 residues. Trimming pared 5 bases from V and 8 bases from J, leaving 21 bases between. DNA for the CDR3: TGTGCCAGCAGCCTCCCCTGGACGGACTCTAAGGAAGCTTTCTTT. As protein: CASSLPWTDSKEAFF.

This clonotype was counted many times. This CDR3 reads CASRTNPSGNTIYF. CDR3 coding DNA: TGTGCCAGCAGGACCAACCCCTCTGGAAACACCATATATTTT. The rearrangement uses TRBV12-3 or TRBV12-4 and TRBJ1-3, with D unresolved. Trimming removed 6 bases at V and 0 bases at J, with 9 bases between. There are 14 residues in the CDR3.